A single sample is the source of the 8 T cell receptor beta chains below, sequenced in a study of identical twins. From the 5' RACE reads, TCRdb called clonotypes with MiXCR, one entry per CDR3 protein. The table lists some 1,600,000 distinct CDR3 sequences, about 32% of them singletons, with 0.27% in the top ten. Sequenced input: cord blood. The receptors originated from a newborn girl in good health.

This sequence joins TRBV7-8 and TRBJ2-2; D possibly corresponds to TRBD1 (7 bases). V shed 2 bases and J shed 0 bases, with 19 bases lying between them. The CDR3 is made up of 19 amino acids. The germline V gene encodes CDR1 SGHVS and CDR2 FQNEAQ. The CDR3 spells CASSLKVHSGGPNTGELFF. DNA for the CDR3: TGTGCCAGCAGCTTAAAGGTCCACTCAGGGGGGCCGAACACCGGGGAGCTGTTTTTT.

In its sample, this clonotype was seen a few times. The chain joins TRBV12-3 or TRBV12-4 to TRBJ1-1; D call uncertain. V dropped 3 bases and J dropped 3 bases, with 8 bases sitting between them. CDR3 size: 13 residues. The CDR3 here is CASSFESDTEAFF. CDR3 DNA sequence: TGTGCCAGCAGTTTCGAGTCGGACACTGAAGCTTTCTTT.

V gene TRBV20-1 combines with J gene TRBJ1-6, with TRBD1 matching over 7 bases. The CDR3 consists of 18 residues. Germline V gene lookup returns CDR1 DFQATT and CDR2 SNEGSKA (reference sequence). V shed 0 bases, J shed 4 bases, and the junction held 12 bases outside the gene matches. CDR3: CSAREPPRGGAYNSPLHF. Written as DNA, the CDR3 is TGCAGTGCTAGAGAGCCCCCCAGGGGGGGGGCTTATAATTCACCCCTCCACTTT.

The table lists this clonotype with many counts. The V gene is TRBV13, the J gene TRBJ2-3; no firm D call. Germline CDR1 and CDR2: PRHDT and FYEKMQ (reference sequence). CDR3 length equals 13 residues. V lost 4 bases, J lost 5 bases, and 10 bases lay in between. This CDR3 reads CASSYTLGDTQYF. DNA for the CDR3: TGTGCCAGCAGCTACACCCTAGGAGATACGCAGTATTTT.

This chain uses TRBV4-2 with TRBJ2-2, with 10 bases aligning to TRBD2. The ends lost 1 base at V and 3 bases at J; junction bases unmatched: 2. CDR1 is LGHNA and CDR2 is YNFKEQ in the germline V gene. The CDR3 covers 16 residues. The CDR3 spells CASSQGTSGDTGELFF. The CDR3 DNA reads as TGTGCCAGCAGCCAAGGCACTAGCGGGGACACCGGGGAGCTGTTTTTT.

The gene calls are TRBV7-2 and TRBJ2-3; TRBD2 agrees at 8 bases. Germline values: CDR1 SGHTA, CDR2 FQGNSA. The CDR3 has 16 residues. The J segment lost 5 bases and the V segment lost 1 base, leaving 8 bases of the junction unmatched. CDR3 sequence reads: CASSLGGALAVDTQYF. CDR3 nucleotides: TGTGCCAGCAGCTTAGGGGGCGCACTAGCGGTAGATACGCAGTATTTT.

This clonotype is a singleton in its sample. The chain employs TRBV7-2 and TRBJ1-1; 7 bases are a match to TRBD1. V gave up 2 bases and J gave up 0 bases; unmatched junction bases: 6. Germline CDR1 is SGHTA and CDR2 is FQGNSA. The CDR3 extends over 16 amino acids. The CDR3, as DNA: TGTGCCAGCAGCTTACCGTCGACAGGGTTGAACACTGAAGCTTTCTTT. Protein sequence: CASSLPSTGLNTEAFF.

Worth noting for this clonotype: At one boundary the junction diverges from the germline segment, which might be a read error. The chain carries TRBV5-1 and TRBJ2-3; TRBD2 matches at 10 bases. The CDR3 sequence is 14 residues long. Germline values: CDR1 SGHRS, CDR2 YFSETQ. CDR3 in DNA: TGCGCCAGCACTAGCGGGAGTAGCACAGGTACGCAGTATTTT. This translates into CASTSGSSTGTQYF.